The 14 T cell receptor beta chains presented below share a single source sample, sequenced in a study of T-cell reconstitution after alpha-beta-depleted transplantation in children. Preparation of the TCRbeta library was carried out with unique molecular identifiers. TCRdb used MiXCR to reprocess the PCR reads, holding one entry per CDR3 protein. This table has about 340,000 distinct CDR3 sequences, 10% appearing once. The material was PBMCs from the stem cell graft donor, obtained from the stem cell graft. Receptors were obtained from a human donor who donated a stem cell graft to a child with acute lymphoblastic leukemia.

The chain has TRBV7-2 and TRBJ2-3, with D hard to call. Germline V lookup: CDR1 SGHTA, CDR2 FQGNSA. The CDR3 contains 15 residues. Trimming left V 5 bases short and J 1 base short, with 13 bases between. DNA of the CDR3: TGTGCCAGCAGCCTAGGTTGGGGTCGCACAGATACGCAGTATTTT. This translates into CASSLGWGRTDTQYF.

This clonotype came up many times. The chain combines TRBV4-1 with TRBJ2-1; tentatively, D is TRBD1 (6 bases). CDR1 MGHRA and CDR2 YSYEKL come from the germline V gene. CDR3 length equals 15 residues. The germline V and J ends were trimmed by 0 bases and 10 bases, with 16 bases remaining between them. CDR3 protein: CASSQDPLGAGEQFF. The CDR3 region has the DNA TGCGCCAGCAGCCAAGATCCGCTGGGGGCGGGCGAGCAGTTCTTC.

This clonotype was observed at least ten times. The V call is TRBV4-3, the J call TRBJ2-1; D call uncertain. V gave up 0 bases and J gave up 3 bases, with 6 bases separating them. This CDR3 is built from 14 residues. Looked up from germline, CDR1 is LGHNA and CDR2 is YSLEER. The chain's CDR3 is CASSQEGYYNEQFF. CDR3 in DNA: TGCGCCAGCAGCCAAGAGGGATACTACAATGAGCAGTTCTTC.

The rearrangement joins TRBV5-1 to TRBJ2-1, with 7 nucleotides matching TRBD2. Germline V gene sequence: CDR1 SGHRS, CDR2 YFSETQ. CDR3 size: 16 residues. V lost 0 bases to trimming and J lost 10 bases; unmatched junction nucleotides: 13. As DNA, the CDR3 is TGCGCCAGCAGCTTGGGGGGGGGGTTAACTAGCTTCGAGCAGTTCTTC. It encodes CASSLGGGLTSFEQFF. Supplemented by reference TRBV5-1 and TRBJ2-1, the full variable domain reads KAGVTQTPRYLIKTRGQQVTLSCSPISGHRSVSWYQQTPGQGLQFLFEYFSETQRNKGNFPGRFSGRQFSNSRSEMNVSTLELGDSALYLCASSLGGGLTSFEQFFGPGTRLTVL.

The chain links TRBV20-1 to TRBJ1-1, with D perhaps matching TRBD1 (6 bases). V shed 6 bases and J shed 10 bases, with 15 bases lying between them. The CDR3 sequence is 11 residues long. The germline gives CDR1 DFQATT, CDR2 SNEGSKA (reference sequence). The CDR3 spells CSAEGGIGAFF. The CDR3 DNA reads TGCAGTGCCGAGGGGGGAATCGGAGCTTTCTTT.

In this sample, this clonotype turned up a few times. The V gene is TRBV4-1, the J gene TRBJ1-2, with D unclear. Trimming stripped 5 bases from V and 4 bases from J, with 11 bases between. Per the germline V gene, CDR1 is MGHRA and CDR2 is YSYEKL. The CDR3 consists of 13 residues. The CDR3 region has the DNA TGCGCCAGCAGCAAGGAGGAACTCTATGGCTACACCTTC. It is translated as CASSKEELYGYTF.

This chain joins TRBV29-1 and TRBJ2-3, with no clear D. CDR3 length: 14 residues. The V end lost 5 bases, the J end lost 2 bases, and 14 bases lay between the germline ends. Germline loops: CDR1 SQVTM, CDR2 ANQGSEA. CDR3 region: CSVSARAYTDTQYF. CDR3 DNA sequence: TGCAGCGTTTCGGCACGAGCCTACACAGATACGCAGTATTTT.

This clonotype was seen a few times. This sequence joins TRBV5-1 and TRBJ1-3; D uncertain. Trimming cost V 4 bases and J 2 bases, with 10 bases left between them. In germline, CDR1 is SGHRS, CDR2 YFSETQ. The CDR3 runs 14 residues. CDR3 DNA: TGCGCCAGCAGCCCCGACAACACTGGAAACACCATATATTTT. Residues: CASSPDNTGNTIYF.

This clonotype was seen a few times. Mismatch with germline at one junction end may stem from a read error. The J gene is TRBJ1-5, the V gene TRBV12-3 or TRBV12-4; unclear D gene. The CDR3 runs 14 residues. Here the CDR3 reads CASSLADSNQPQHF. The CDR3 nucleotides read TGTGCCAGCAGTCTAGCGGATAGCAATCAGCCCCAGCATTTT.

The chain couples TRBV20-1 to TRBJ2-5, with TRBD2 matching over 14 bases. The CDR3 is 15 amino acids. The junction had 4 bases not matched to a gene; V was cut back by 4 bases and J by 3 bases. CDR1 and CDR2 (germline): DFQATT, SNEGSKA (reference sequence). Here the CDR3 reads CSAIPGLAGEETQYF. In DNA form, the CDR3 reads TGCAGTGCTATACCGGGACTAGCGGGAGAAGAGACCCAGTACTTC.

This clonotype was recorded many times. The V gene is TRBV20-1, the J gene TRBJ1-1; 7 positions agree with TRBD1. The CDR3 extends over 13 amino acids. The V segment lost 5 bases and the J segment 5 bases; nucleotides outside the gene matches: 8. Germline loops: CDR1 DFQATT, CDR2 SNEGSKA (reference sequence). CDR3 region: CSAPTGYWTEAFF. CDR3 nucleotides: TGCAGTGCTCCGACAGGGTATTGGACTGAAGCTTTCTTT.

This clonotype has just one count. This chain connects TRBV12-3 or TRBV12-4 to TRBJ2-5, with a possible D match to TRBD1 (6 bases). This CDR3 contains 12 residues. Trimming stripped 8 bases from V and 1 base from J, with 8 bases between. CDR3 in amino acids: CASRTVQETQYF. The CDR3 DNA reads TGTGCCAGCCGGACAGTCCAAGAGACCCAGTACTTC.

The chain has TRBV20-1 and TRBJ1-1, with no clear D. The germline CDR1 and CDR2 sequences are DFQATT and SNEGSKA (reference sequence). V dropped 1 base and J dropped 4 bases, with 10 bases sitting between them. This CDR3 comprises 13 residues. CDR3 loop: CSARGIGRTEAFF. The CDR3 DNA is TGCAGTGCTAGAGGGATAGGTCGCACTGAAGCTTTCTTT.

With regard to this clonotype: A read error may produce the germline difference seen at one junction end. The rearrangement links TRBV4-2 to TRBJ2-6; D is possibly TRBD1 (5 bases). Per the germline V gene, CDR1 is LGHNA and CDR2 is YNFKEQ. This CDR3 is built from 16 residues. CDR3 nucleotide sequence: TGTGCCAGCAGCCAAAAACAGAACTCTGGGGCCAACGGCCTGACTTTC. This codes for CASSQKQNSGANGLTF.